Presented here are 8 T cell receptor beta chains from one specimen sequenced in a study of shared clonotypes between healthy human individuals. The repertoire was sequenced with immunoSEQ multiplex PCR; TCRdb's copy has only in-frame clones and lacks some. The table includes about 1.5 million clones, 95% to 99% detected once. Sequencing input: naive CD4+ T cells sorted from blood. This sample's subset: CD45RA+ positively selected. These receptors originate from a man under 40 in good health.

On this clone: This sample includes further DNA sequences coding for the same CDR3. The DNA of the CDR3 is TGTGCCAGCAGCTTGAACACTGAAGCTTTCTTT. Protein sequence: CASSLNTEAFF. J is TRBJ1-1 and V is TRBV5-4; the D is unclear. Trimming took off 1 base at V and 2 bases at J, with 0 bases between the two ends. Germline values: CDR1 SGHNT, CDR2 YYREEE (reference sequence). This CDR3 region has 11 residues.

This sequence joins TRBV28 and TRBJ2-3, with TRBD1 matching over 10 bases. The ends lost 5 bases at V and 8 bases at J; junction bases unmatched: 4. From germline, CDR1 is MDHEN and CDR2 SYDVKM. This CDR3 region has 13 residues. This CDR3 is CASSDRGQGTQYF. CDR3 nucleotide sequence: TGTGCCAGCAGTGACAGGGGGCAGGGTACGCAGTATTTT.

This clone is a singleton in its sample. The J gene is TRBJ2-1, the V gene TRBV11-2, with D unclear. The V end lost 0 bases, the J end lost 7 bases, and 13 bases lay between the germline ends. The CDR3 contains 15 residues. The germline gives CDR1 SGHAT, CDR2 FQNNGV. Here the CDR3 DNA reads TGTGCCAGCAGCTTAGATGGTATAGCTGGGAATGAGCAGTTCTTC. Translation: CASSLDGIAGNEQFF.

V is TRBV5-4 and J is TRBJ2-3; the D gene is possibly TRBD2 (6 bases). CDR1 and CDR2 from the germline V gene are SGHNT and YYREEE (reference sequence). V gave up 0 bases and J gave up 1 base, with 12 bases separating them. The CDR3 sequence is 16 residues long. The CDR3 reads CASSLETQRGTDTQYF. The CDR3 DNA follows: TGTGCCAGCAGCTTGGAAACCCAGCGGGGCACAGATACGCAGTATTTT.

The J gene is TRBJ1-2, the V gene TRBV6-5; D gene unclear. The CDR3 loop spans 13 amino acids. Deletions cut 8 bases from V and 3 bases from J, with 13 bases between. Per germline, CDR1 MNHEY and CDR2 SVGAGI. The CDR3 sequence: CASSVRRDYGYTF. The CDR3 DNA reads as TGTGCCAGCTCAGTTCGAAGAGACTATGGCTACACCTTC.

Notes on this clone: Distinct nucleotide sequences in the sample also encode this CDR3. Written as DNA, the CDR3 is TGTGCCAGCAGCCGAACGGGTAGCAATCAGCCCCAGCATTTT. It translates to CASSRTGSNQPQHF. The rearrangement links TRBV7-9 to TRBJ1-5, with D uncertain. Trimming took off 5 bases at V and 0 bases at J, with 8 bases between the two ends. Germline V gene data show CDR1 as SEHNR and CDR2 as FQNEAQ (reference sequence). The CDR3 is 14 amino acids. The full variable domain, in which reference TRBV7-9 and TRBJ1-5 provide the parts outside the CDR3, is DTGVSQNPRHKITKRGQNVTFRCDPISEHNRLYWYRQTLGQGPEFLTYFQNEAQLEKSRLLSDRFSAERPKGSFSTLEIQRTEQGDSAMYLCASSRTGSNQPQHFGDGTRLSIL.

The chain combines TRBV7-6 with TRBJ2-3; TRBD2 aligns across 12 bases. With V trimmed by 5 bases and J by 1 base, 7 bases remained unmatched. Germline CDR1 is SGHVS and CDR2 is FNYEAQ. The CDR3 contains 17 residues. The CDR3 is CASSRTSGTAGTDTQYF. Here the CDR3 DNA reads TGTGCCAGCAGCAGGACTAGCGGGACGGCGGGCACAGATACGCAGTATTTT. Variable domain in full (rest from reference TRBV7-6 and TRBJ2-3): GAGVSQSPRYKVTKRGQDVALRCDPISGHVSLYWYRQALGQGPEFLTYFNYEAQQDKSGLPNDRFSAERPEGSISTLTIQRTEQRDSAMYRCASSRTSGTAGTDTQYFGPGTRLTVL.

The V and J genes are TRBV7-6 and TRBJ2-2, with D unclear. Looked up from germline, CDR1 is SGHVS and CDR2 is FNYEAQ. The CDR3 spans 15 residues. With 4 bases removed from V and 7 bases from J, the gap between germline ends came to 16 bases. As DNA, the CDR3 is TGTGCCAGCAGCTCGGGCCTCCCCCATGGCGGGGAGCTGTTTTTT. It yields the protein CASSSGLPHGGELFF.